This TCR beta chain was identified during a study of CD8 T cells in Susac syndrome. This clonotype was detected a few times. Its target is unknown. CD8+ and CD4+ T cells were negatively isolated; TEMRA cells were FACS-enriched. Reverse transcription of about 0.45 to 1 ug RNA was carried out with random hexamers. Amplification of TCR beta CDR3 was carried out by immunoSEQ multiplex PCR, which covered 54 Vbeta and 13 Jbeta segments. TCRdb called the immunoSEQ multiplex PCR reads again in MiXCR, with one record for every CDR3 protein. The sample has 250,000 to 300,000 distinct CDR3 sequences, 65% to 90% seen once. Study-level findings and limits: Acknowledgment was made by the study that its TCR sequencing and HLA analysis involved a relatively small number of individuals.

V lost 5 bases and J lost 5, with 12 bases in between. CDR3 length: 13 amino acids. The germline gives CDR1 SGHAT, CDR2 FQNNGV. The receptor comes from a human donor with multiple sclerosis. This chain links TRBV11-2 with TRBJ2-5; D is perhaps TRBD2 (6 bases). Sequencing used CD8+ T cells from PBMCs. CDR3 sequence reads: CASSKSSGETQYF. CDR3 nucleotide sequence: TGTGCCAGCAGCAAGAGTAGCGGCGAGACCCAGTACTTC. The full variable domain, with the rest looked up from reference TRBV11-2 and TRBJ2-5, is EAGVAQSPRYKIIEKRQSVAFWCNPISGHATLYWYQQILGQGPKLLIQFQNNGVVDDSQLPKDRFSAERLKGVDSTLKIQPAKLEDSAVYLCASSKSSGETQYFGPGTRLLVL.